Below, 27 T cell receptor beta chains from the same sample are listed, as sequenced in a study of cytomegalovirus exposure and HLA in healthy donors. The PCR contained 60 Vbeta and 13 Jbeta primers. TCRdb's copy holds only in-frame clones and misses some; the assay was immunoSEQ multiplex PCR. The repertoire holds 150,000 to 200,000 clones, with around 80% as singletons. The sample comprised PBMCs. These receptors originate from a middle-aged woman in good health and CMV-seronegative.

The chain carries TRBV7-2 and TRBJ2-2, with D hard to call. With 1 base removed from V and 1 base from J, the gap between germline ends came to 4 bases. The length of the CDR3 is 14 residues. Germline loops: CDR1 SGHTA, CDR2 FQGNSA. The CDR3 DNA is TGTGCCAGCAGCTTAGGACAGAACACCGGGGAGCTGTTTTTT. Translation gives CASSLGQNTGELFF.

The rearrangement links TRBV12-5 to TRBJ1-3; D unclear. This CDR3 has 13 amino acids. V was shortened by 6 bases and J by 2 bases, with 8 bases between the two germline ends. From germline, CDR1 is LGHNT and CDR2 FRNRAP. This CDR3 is CASGLFAGNTIYF. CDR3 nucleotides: TGTGCTAGTGGCCTCTTCGCTGGAAACACCATATATTTT.

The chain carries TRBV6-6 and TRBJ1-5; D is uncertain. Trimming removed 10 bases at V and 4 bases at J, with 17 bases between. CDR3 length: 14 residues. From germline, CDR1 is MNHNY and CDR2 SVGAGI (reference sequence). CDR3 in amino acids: CAISPSNGNQPQHF. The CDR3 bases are TGTGCCATCTCCCCCTCGAACGGGAATCAGCCCCAGCATTTT.

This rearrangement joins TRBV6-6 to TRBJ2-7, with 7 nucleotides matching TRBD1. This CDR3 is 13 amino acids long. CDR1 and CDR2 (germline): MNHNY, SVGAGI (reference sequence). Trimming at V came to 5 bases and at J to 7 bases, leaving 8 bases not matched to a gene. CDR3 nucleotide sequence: TGTGCCAGCAGTCAGACAGGGCCGGGGGAGCAGTACTTC. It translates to CASSQTGPGEQYF.

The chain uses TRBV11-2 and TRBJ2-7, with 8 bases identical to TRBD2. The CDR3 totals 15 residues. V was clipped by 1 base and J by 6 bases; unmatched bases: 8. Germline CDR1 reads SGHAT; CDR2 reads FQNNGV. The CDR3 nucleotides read TGTGCCAGCAGCTTAGGAGGGACTAGAGAGGGCGAGCAGTACTTC. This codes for CASSLGGTREGEQYF. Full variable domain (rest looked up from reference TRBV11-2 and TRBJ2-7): EAGVAQSPRYKIIEKRQSVAFWCNPISGHATLYWYQQILGQGPKLLIQFQNNGVVDDSQLPKDRFSAERLKGVDSTLKIQPAKLEDSAVYLCASSLGGTREGEQYFGPGTRLTVT.

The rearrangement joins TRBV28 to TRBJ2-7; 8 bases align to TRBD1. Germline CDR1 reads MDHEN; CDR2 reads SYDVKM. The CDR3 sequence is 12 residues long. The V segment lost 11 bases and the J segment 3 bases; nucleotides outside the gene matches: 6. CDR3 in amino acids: CAASGTGYEQYF. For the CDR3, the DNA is TGTGCCGCCTCCGGGACAGGCTACGAGCAGTACTTC.

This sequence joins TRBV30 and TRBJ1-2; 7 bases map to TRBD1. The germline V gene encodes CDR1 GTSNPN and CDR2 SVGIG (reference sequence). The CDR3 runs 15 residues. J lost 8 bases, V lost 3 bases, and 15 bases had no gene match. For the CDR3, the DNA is TGTGCCTGGAGCGTCGGACAGGTTCAAGAGAGGGGCTACACCTTC. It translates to CAWSVGQVQERGYTF.

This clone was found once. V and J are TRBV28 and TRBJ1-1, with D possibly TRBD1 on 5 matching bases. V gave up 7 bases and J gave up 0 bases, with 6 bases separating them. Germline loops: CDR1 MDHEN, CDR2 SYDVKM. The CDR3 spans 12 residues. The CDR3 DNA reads TGTGCCAGCAAGGACATGAACACTGAAGCTTTCTTT. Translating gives CASKDMNTEAFF.

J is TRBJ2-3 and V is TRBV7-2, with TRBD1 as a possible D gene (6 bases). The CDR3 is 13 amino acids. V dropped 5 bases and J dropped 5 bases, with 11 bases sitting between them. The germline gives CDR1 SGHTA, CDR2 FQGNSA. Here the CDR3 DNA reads TGTGCCAGCAGCATACTACAGGGAGATACGCAGTATTTT. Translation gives CASSILQGDTQYF. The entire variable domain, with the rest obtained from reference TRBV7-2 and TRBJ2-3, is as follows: GAGVSQSPSNKVTEKGKDVELRCDPISGHTALYWYRQSLGQGLEFLIYFQGNSAPDKSGLPSDRFSAERTGGSVSTLTIQRTQQEDSAVYLCASSILQGDTQYFGPGTRLTVL.

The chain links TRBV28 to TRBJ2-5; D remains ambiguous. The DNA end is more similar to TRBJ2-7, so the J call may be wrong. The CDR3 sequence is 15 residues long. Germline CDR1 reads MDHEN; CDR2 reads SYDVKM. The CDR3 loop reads CASSLAATSSYEQYF. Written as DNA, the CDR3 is TGTGCCAGCAGTTTAGCCGCTACGAGCTCCTACGAGCAGTACTTC.

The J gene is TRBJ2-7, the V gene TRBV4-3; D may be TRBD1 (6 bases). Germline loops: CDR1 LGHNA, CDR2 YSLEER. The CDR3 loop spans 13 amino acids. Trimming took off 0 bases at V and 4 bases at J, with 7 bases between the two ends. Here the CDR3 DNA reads TGCGCCAGCAGCCAAGAAAGGGGGTACGAGCAGTACTTC. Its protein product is CASSQERGYEQYF.

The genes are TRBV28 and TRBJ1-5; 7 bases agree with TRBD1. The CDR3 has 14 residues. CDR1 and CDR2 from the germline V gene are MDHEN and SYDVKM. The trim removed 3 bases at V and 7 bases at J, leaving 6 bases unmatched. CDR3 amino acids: CASSLGQGVQPQHF. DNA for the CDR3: TGTGCCAGCAGTTTGGGGCAGGGGGTCCAGCCCCAGCATTTT. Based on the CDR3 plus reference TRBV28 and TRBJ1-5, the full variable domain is DVKVTQSSRYLVKRTGEKVFLECVQDMDHENMFWYRQDPGLGLRLIYFSYDVKMKEKGDIPEGYSVSREKKERFSLILESASTNQTSMYLCASSLGQGVQPQHFGDGTRLSIL.

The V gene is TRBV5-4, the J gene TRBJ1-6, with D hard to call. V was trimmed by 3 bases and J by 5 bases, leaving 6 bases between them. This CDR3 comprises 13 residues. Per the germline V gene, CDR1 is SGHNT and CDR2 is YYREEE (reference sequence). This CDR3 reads CASSWENNSPLHF. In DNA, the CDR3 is TGTGCCAGCAGCTGGGAGAATAATTCACCCCTCCACTTT.

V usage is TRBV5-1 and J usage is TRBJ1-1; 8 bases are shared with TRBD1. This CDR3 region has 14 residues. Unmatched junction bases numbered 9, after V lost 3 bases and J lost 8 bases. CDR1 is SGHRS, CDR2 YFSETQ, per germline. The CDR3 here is CASSSQGAIAEAFF. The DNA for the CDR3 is TGCGCCAGCAGCTCCCAGGGGGCGATCGCAGAAGCTTTCTTT.

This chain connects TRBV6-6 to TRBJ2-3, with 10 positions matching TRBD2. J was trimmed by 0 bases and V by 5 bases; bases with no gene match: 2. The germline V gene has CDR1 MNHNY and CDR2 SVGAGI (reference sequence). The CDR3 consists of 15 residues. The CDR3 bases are TGTGCCAGCAGTGATAGCGGGGGGAGCACAGATACGCAGTATTTT. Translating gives CASSDSGGSTDTQYF.

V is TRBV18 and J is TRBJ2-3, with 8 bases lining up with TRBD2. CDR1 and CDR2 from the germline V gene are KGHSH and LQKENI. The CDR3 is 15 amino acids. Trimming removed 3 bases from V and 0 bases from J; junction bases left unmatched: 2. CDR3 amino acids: CASSPIAGSTDTQYF. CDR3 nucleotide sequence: TGTGCCAGCTCACCTATAGCGGGGAGCACAGATACGCAGTATTTT. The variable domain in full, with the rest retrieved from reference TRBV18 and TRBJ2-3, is NAGVMQNPRHLVRRRGQEARLRCSPMKGHSHVYWYRQLPEEGLKFMVYLQKENIIDESGMPKERFSAEFPKEGPSILRIQQVVRGDSAAYFCASSPIAGSTDTQYFGPGTRLTVL.

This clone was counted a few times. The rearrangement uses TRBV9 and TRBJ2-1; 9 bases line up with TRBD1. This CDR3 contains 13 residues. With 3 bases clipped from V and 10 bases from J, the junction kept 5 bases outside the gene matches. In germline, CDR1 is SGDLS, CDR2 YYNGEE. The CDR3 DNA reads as TGTGCCAGCAGCGGGACTACAGGGGGCGAGCAGTTCTTC. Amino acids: CASSGTTGGEQFF.

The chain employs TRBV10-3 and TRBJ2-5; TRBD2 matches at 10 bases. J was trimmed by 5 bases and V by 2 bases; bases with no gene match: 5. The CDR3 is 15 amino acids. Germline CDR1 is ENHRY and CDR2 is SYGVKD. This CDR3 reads CAISETSGNLETQYF. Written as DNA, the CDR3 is TGTGCCATCAGTGAGACTAGCGGGAATCTCGAGACCCAGTACTTC.

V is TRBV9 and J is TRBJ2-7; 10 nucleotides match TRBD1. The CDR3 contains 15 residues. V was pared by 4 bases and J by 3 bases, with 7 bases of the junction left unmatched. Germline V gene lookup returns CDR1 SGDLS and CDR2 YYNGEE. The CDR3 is CASSSTTGGFYEQYF. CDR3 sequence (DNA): TGTGCCAGCAGCTCGACGACAGGGGGCTTCTACGAGCAGTACTTC.

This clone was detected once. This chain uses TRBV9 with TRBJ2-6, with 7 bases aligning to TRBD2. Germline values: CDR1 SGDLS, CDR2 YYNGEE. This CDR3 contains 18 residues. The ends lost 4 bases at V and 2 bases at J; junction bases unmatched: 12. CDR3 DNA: TGTGCCAGCAGCCCTAAAACCCGGGAGGATCCTGGGGCCAACGTCCTGACTTTC. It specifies CASSPKTREDPGANVLTF.

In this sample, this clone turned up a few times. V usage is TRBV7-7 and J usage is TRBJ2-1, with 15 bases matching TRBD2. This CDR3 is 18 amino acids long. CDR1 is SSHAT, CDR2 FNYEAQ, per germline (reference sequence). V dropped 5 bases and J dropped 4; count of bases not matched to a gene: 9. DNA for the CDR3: TGTGCCAGCAGCCGCGGACTAGCGGGGGGGCCGCCATACAATGAGCAGTTCTTC. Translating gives CASSRGLAGGPPYNEQFF.

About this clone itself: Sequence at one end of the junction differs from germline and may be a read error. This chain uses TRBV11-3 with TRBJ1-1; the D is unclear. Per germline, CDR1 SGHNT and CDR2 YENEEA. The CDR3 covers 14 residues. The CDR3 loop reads CASSLVAAAIEAFF. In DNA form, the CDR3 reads TGTGCCAGCAGTTTAGTAGCGGCAGCTATTGAAGCTTTCTTT.

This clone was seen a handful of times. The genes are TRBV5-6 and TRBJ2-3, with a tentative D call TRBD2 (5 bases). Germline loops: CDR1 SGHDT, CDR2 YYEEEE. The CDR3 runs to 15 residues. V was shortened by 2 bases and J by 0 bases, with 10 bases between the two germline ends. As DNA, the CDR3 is TGTGCCAGCAGCTTCATCAGGACTAGCACAGATACGCAGTATTTT. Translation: CASSFIRTSTDTQYF.

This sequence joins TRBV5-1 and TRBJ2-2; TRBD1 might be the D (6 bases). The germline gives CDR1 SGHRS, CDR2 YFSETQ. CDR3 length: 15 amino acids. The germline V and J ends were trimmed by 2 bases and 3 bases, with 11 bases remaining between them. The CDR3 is CASSLDRSDTGELFF. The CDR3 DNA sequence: TGCGCCAGCAGCTTAGACAGGTCAGACACCGGGGAGCTGTTTTTT.

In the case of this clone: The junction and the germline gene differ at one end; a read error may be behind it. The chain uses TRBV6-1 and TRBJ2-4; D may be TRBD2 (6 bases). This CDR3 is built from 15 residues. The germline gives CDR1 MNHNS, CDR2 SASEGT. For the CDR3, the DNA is TGTGCCACTTACGACGGCACACTAGCCAAAAACAGTCAGTACTTC. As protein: CATYDGTLAKNSQYF.

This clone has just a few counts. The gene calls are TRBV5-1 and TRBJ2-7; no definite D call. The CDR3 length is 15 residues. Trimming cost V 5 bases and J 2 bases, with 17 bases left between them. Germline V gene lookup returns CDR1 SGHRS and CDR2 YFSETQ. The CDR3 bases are TGCGCCAGCAGTCCGACCTCGAACCGGGCCTACGAGCAGTACTTC. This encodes CASSPTSNRAYEQYF.

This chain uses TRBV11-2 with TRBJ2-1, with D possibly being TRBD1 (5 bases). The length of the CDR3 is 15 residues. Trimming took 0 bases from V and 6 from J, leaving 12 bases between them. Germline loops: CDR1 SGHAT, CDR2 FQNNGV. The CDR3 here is CASSLDPGWVNEQFF. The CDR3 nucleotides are TGTGCCAGCAGCTTAGATCCAGGGTGGGTCAATGAGCAGTTCTTC.